The 9 T cell receptor delta chains below all came from one sample that was sequenced in a study of gamma-delta T cells after stem cell transplantation. TCRdb re-called the RT-PCR reads with CATT. The sample consists of over 1,500 delta-chain clones, around 3.5% of them appearing once. The sample comprised gamma-delta T cells. The receptors originated from a human donor. It is not recorded whose cells these are; they may come from a transplant donor.

This clone qualifies as large. The chain is built from TRDV2 and TRDJ1; TRDD3 matches at 7 bases. This CDR3 is 18 amino acids long. The ends lost 5 bases at V and 0 bases at J; junction bases unmatched: 17. Germline CDR1 is GEAIGNYY and CDR2 is EKD. As DNA, the CDR3 is TGTGCCTGTGTCTCCCTCCTGGGGGCCCATGCGTACACCGATAAACTCATCTTT. Translation: CACVSLLGAHAYTDKLIF.

By frequency in the sample, this clone is large (0.1 to 1%). This sequence joins TRDV2 and TRDJ1; D is unclear. Germline CDR1 is GEAIGNYY and CDR2 is EKD. The CDR3 runs 19 residues. V lost 0 bases and J lost 0, with 22 bases in between. The CDR3 region has the DNA TGTGCCTGTGACACCGTTGCAAGAGGGAGCGGGGTGGACACCGATAAACTCATCTTT. As protein: CACDTVARGSGVDTDKLIF.

The chain combines TRDV2 with TRDJ2; perhaps TRDD3 as D (6 bases). Trimming removed 3 bases from V and 0 bases from J, with 10 bases in between. The CDR3 sequence is 15 residues long. Germline values: CDR1 GEAIGNYY, CDR2 EKD. This chain's CDR3 is CACDGVGALTAQLFF. The CDR3 nucleotides are TGTGCCTGTGACGGGGTGGGGGCTTTGACAGCACAACTCTTCTTT.

About this clone itself: One end of the junction varies from germline; a read error may be responsible. The chain joins TRDV2 to TRDJ1, with a possible D match to TRDD3 (6 bases). TCRdb offers no J gene call, so here the DNA was matched to germline to obtain one. This CDR3 is built from 21 residues. The germline V gene encodes CDR1 GEAIGNYY and CDR2 EKD. The CDR3 DNA reads TGTGCATGTGACACCGTGGAGTTGCGGGGGGAGGCCGGGCACCTCACCGATAAACTCATCTTT. This sequence encodes CACDTVELRGEAGHLTDKLIF.

This clone is deemed large. This rearrangement joins TRDV2 to TRDJ1; 8 bases align to TRDD3. Germline lookup yields CDR1 GEAIGNYY and CDR2 EKD. CDR3 size: 17 residues. Losses at the gene ends were 3 bases for V and 0 bases for J; bases not matched to a gene: 11. The CDR3 here is CACDSLGERSYTDKLIF. Written as DNA, the CDR3 is TGTGCCTGTGACTCCCTGGGGGAAAGATCGTACACCGATAAACTCATCTTT.

A note on this clone: A junction end diverges from the germline sequence, so it may reflect a read error. The chain links TRDV2 to TRDJ1; 9 bases line up with TRDD3. The CDR3 has 19 amino acids. Germline V lookup: CDR1 GEAIGNYY, CDR2 EKD. The DNA for the CDR3 is TGTGCCTGTGACACCGTGGAAACTGGGGGAGACCTGTACACCGATGAACTCATCTTT. Translation: CACDTVETGGDLYTDELIF.

This clone is termed large (0.1 to 1%). The chain recombines TRDV2 with TRDJ1; the match to TRDD3 covers 13 bases. Unmatched junction bases numbered 8, after V lost 3 bases and J lost 2 bases. In germline, CDR1 is GEAIGNYY, CDR2 EKD. The CDR3 extends over 17 amino acids. Here the CDR3 reads CACDPVLGDTRTDKLIF. The CDR3 bases are TGTGCCTGTGACCCAGTACTGGGGGATACGAGGACCGATAAACTCATCTTT.

This clone is deemed medium-sized. The genes are TRDV2 and TRDJ1, with 13 positions matching TRDD3. The V gene end was trimmed by 3 bases and the J gene end by 2 bases; junction bases not matched to a gene: 11. This CDR3 spans 18 amino acids. CDR1 and CDR2 from the germline V gene are GEAIGNYY and EKD. The DNA for the CDR3 is TGTGCCTGTGACTCCCTTACTGGGGGATACGCGGTAACCGATAAACTCATCTTT. Translating gives CACDSLTGGYAVTDKLIF.

For this clone: This may stem from a read error, because a much larger clone lies one nucleotide away. This sample also contains other DNA sequences that code for the same CDR3. The chain recombines TRDV2 with TRDJ1; possibly TRDD3 for D (5 bases). Per germline, CDR1 GEAIGNYY and CDR2 EKD. CDR3 length: 20 residues. The CDR3 protein is CACDTGSLRVPGAYTDKLIF. The CDR3 nucleotides read TGTGCCTGCGACACCGGTTCCCTCCGCGTACCGGGGGCTTACACCGATAAACTCATCTTT.